This T cell receptor (beta chain) was captured in a study of CD8 T cells in ankylosing spondylitis. General observations from the study: Characteristic of ankylosing spondylitis blood, it appeared, was a TCR beta motif comprising several highly homologous variants.

One entry per CDR3 protein results from TCRdb running MiXCR on the 5' RACE reads. The table includes over 400,000 distinct CDR3 sequences, roughly 27% detected once. CDR1 and CDR2 from the germline V gene are SGHRS and YFSETQ. The CDR3 loop spans 14 amino acids. With V trimmed by 7 bases and J by 5 bases, 2 bases remained unmatched. A note on this clonotype: What it binds is unknown.

The chain employs TRBV5-1 and TRBJ2-2, with 13 nucleotides matching TRBD2. The receptor was isolated from a male donor with ankylosing spondylitis. Sample: blood, either unsorted or a sorted T cell fraction (not recorded which). CDR3 loop: CASGLAGATGELFF. The CDR3 bases are TGCGCCAGCGGACTAGCGGGAGCAACCGGGGAGCTGTTTTTT.